This TCR beta chain was observed in a study of T cell repertoires in cytomegalovirus infection. For the study at large: In the study, CMV epitopes included recently identified HLA-C-restricted and well-studied HLA-B-restricted ones. A matching HLA type, together with CMV infection, was signaled by public TCR beta signatures. Overall study findings and caveats: Cumulative frequency (of public TCR beta family members) identified carriers of CMV plus the relevant HLA. CMV-specific HLA-C-restricted TCR beta clonotypes dominated the ex vivo response.

The germline CDR1 and CDR2 sequences are PRHDT and FYEKMQ (reference sequence). This CDR3 has 16 residues. V shed 4 bases and J shed 4 bases, with 19 bases lying between them. On this clonotype: What it binds is unknown.

Each CDR3 protein gets one entry after TCRdb re-called the reads with MiXCR. The sample consists of approximately 910,000 distinct CDR3 sequences, around 30% of them appearing once. The TCR was taken from a human donor in good health (CMV status not recorded). Some clones in this sample may be carry-over from other donors' samples. The sample in question was cultured CD8+ T cells from PBMCs, obtained from culture after CMV antigen stimulation. V usage is TRBV13 and J usage is TRBJ1-2; D may be TRBD1 (6 bases). CDR3 in DNA: TGTGCCAGCAGCTGGGGGAGGGGGACGATCTCCTATGGCTACACCTTC. Its protein product is CASSWGRGTISYGYTF.